A single T cell receptor beta chain is shown here with its context. Its antigen is still unknown. Method: immunoSEQ multiplex PCR; TCRdb's copy keeps in-frame clones and lacks some. The sample lists roughly 120,000 clones, 86% occurring once. The source of the sample is a study of T cell responses to AZD1222 COVID-19 vaccine. The germline V gene has CDR1 LNHNV and CDR2 YYDKDF (reference sequence). The CDR3 sequence is 16 residues long. V was clipped by 3 bases and J by 3 bases, with 15 bases between them. Timing groups of about 4 and about 12 weeks for second doses were pooled. General study findings and limits: Distributed over spike, vaccine-associated CD4 TCRs predominated at 160-218 and 743-854. Donors were chiefly white British, with a greater number of females, and clonal diversity was perhaps underestimated. Baseline serostatus was positive in only a handful of AZD1222 recipients.

Sequenced here: peripheral blood, sampled 28 days after the second AZD1222 dose. The chain is built from TRBV15 and TRBJ1-5, with TRBD1 as a possible D gene (6 bases). This TCR derives from an adult who received the AZD1222 COVID-19 vaccine. The CDR3 region has the DNA TGTGCCACCAGCAGGGACCTCGGACAGCTCAATCAGCCCCAGCATTTT. It translates to CATSRDLGQLNQPQHF.